Below are 32 T cell receptor beta chains sequenced from a single sample in a study of Ad26.COV2.S vaccination and SARS-CoV-2 variants. Sequencing used immunoSEQ multiplex PCR; TCRdb keeps in-frame clones, though not all of them. The data contain 300,000 to 400,000 clones, 87% of them singletons. The treatment here: about 20 received Ad26.COV2.S at low or high dose, single or two shots; roughly 5 received placebo; per-sample allocation not given. Sampling occurred on day 63 after the first vaccine or placebo injection. This specimen consisted of peripheral blood, obtained in a trial of Ad26.COV2.S vaccine versus placebo. All receptors come from a person between 18 and 60 years old who received the Ad26.COV2.S COVID-19 vaccine or a placebo.

V and J are TRBV29-1 and TRBJ1-2, with D perhaps matching TRBD1 (5 bases). Per germline, CDR1 SQVTM and CDR2 ANQGSEA. CDR3 size: 13 residues. V was trimmed by 4 bases and J by 1 base, leaving 10 bases between them. The CDR3 sequence: CSVAGRLNYGYTF. In DNA, the CDR3 is TGCAGCGTTGCAGGGCGGCTTAACTATGGCTACACCTTC. The whole variable domain, remainder taken from reference TRBV29-1 and TRBJ1-2, is SAVISQKPSRDICQRGTSLTIQCQVDSQVTMMFWYRQQPGQSLTLIATANQGSEATYESGFVIDKFPISRPNLTFSTLTVSNMSPEDSSIYLCSVAGRLNYGYTFGSGTRLTVV.

The chain uses TRBV4-3 and TRBJ1-5; no firm D call. V lost 0 bases and J 0 bases, leaving 18 bases between the germline ends. Germline V gives CDR1 LGHNA, CDR2 YSLEER. The CDR3 loop spans 19 amino acids. CDR3 sequence reads: CASSQDRLSQFDSNQPQHF. As DNA, the CDR3 is TGCGCCAGCAGCCAAGACAGACTATCACAATTTGATAGCAATCAGCCCCAGCATTTT.

The genes are TRBV7-9 and TRBJ2-5, with D possibly TRBD1 on 6 matching bases. In germline, CDR1 is SEHNR, CDR2 FQNEAQ (reference sequence). Trimming pared 5 bases from V and 9 bases from J, leaving 16 bases between. The CDR3 covers 13 residues. CDR3 sequence (DNA): TGTGCCAGCAGCCGTGGACAGTCCGAGGCCCAGTACTTC. This translates into CASSRGQSEAQYF. Variable domain in full (rest from reference TRBV7-9 and TRBJ2-5): DTGVSQNPRHKITKRGQNVTFRCDPISEHNRLYWYRQTLGQGPEFLTYFQNEAQLEKSRLLSDRFSAERPKGSFSTLEIQRTEQGDSAMYLCASSRGQSEAQYFGPGTRLLVL.

The chain uses TRBV3-1 (or the pseudogene TRBV3-2) and TRBJ2-7, with TRBD1 as a possible D gene (5 bases). Between the trimmed V and J ends, which lost 1 base and 6 bases, there was a span of 10 bases. Germline CDR1 and CDR2: LGHDT and YNNKEL (reference sequence). The CDR3 loop spans 13 amino acids. The CDR3 sequence is CASSQAGSGEQYF. The CDR3, as DNA: TGTGCCAGCAGCCAAGCAGGGTCTGGCGAGCAGTACTTC.

The chain has TRBV3-1 (or the pseudogene TRBV3-2) and TRBJ2-1, with D possibly matching TRBD2 (7 bases). Per the germline V gene, CDR1 is LGHDT and CDR2 is YNNKEL (reference sequence). V lost 1 base and J 0 bases, leaving 16 bases between the germline ends. This CDR3 is 18 amino acids long. The CDR3 bases are TGTGCCAGCAGCCAAGTAGGGGCGGGGGCCTCCTCCTACAATGAGCAGTTCTTC. Its translation is CASSQVGAGASSYNEQFF.

V gene TRBV5-6 combines with J gene TRBJ1-5; the D gene is possibly TRBD1 (5 bases). Germline V lookup: CDR1 SGHDT, CDR2 YYEEEE. This CDR3 is 14 amino acids long. V was shortened by 4 bases and J by 5 bases, with 13 bases between the two germline ends. Written as DNA, the CDR3 is TGTGCCAGCAGCACGGCAGGGAGGGATCAGCCCCAGCATTTT. It encodes CASSTAGRDQPQHF.

As DNA, the CDR3 is TGTGCCAGCAAAATGGCCGGGTTGAACACTGAAGCTTTCTTT. It codes for CASKMAGLNTEAFF. The chain uses TRBV6-5 and TRBJ1-1, with D hard to call. From germline, CDR1 is MNHEY and CDR2 SVGAGI. The CDR3 runs 14 residues. The V end was cut by 7 bases, the J end by 0 bases, with 12 bases between.

This clone turned up a few times. V usage is TRBV3-1 (or the pseudogene TRBV3-2) and J usage is TRBJ1-6, with no clear D. With 1 base removed from V and 10 bases from J, the gap between germline ends came to 5 bases. This CDR3 comprises 12 residues. Germline V gene lookup returns CDR1 LGHDT and CDR2 YNNKEL (reference sequence). DNA of the CDR3: TGTGCCAGCAGCCAAGGGGAATCACCCCTCCACTTT. Encoded protein: CASSQGESPLHF.

A note on this clone: Other DNA sequences in this sample translate to the same CDR3. The chain employs TRBV10-3 and TRBJ1-2; 10 positions agree with TRBD1. J lost 4 bases, V lost 4 bases, and 0 bases had no gene match. The CDR3 is made up of 13 amino acids. The germline V gene encodes CDR1 ENHRY and CDR2 SYGVKD. CDR3 residues: CAISGDRGYGYTF. The CDR3 nucleotides are TGTGCCATCAGTGGGGACAGGGGCTATGGCTACACCTTC.

The CDR3 bases are TGCGCCAGCAGTGGGGCAGGTCATGAAAAACTGTTTTTT. This translates into CASSGAGHEKLFF. This chain connects TRBV5-1 to TRBJ1-4, with D possibly TRBD1 on 5 matching bases. The CDR3 contains 13 residues. V gave up 5 bases and J gave up 6 bases, with 11 bases separating them. Germline CDR1 is SGHRS and CDR2 is YFSETQ.

The chain recombines TRBV2 with TRBJ2-2; D is undetermined. The germline gives CDR1 SNHLY, CDR2 FYNNEI. Trimming took 6 bases from V and 3 from J, leaving 11 bases between them. This CDR3 is built from 14 residues. The CDR3 reads CASRWTDDTGELFF. CDR3 nucleotides: TGTGCCAGCAGATGGACGGACGACACCGGGGAGCTGTTTTTT. The entire variable domain, with the rest obtained from reference TRBV2 and TRBJ2-2, is as follows: EPEVTQTPSHQVTQMGQEVILRCVPISNHLYFYWYRQILGQKVEFLVSFYNNEISEKSEIFDDQFSVERPDGSNFTLKIRSTKLEDSAMYFCASRWTDDTGELFFGEGSRLTVL.

The CDR3 spells CATSWWRKQETQYF. The CDR3 region has the DNA TGTGCCACCTCCTGGTGGCGGAAACAAGAGACCCAGTACTTC. The chain recombines TRBV25-1 with TRBJ2-5; D ambiguous. CDR1 MGHDK and CDR2 SYGVNS come from the germline V gene. V was trimmed by 10 bases and J by 2 bases, leaving 17 bases between them. This CDR3 has 14 amino acids. The complete variable domain, with remaining parts taken from reference TRBV25-1 and TRBJ2-5, reads EADIYQTPRYLVIGTGKKITLECSQTMGHDKMYWYQQDPGMELHLIHYSYGVNSTEKGDLSSESTVSRIRTEHFPLTLESARPSHTSQYLCATSWWRKQETQYFGPGTRLLVL.

The chain is built from TRBV7-9 and TRBJ2-2; D is unclear. In germline, CDR1 is SEHNR, CDR2 FQNEAQ (reference sequence). V lost 5 bases and J 2 bases, leaving 12 bases between the germline ends. CDR3 length: 15 residues. CDR3 region: CASSPSGLNTGELFF. As DNA, the CDR3 is TGTGCCAGCAGCCCGTCAGGATTAAACACCGGGGAGCTGTTTTTT. The whole variable domain, filled in from reference TRBV7-9 and TRBJ2-2, reads DTGVSQNPRHKITKRGQNVTFRCDPISEHNRLYWYRQTLGQGPEFLTYFQNEAQLEKSRLLSDRFSAERPKGSFSTLEIQRTEQGDSAMYLCASSPSGLNTGELFFGEGSRLTVL.

This clone has only a few counts. The CDR3 nucleotides are TGTGCCAGCAGCTTAGAGGACAGGGAATACAATGAGCAGTTCTTC. Translated, it gives CASSLEDREYNEQFF. V usage is TRBV7-3 and J usage is TRBJ2-1, with 8 bases matching TRBD1. Germline loops: CDR1 SGHTA, CDR2 FQGTGA. This CDR3 is built from 15 residues. V lost 2 bases, J lost 4 bases, and 4 bases stayed unmatched.

This chain joins TRBV5-5 and TRBJ1-3, with 8 bases that match TRBD1. This CDR3 spans 14 amino acids. Germline V gene sequence: CDR1 SGHKS, CDR2 YYEKEE (reference sequence). V trimming: 3 bases; J trimming: 9 bases; junction bases outside the gene matches: 8. The CDR3 region is CASSWETGVATIYF. CDR3 bases: TGTGCCAGCAGCTGGGAGACAGGGGTAGCCACCATATATTTT.

This clone showed up just once. The V call is TRBV30, the J call TRBJ2-3; TRBD2 agrees at 7 bases. The ends lost 8 bases at V and 6 bases at J; junction bases unmatched: 11. Per the germline V gene, CDR1 is GTSNPN and CDR2 is SVGIG (reference sequence). The CDR3 sequence is 13 residues long. CDR3 nucleotide sequence: TGTGCCGGGACTACGGCGGGGCCGGATACGCAGTATTTT. Its protein product is CAGTTAGPDTQYF.

The genes are TRBV11-2 and TRBJ2-3; no clear D gene. The length of the CDR3 is 11 residues. The V end was cut by 6 bases, the J end by 2 bases, with 3 bases between. Germline-derived CDR1 and CDR2 are SGHAT and FQNNGV. CDR3 sequence: CASRNTDTQYF. CDR3 coding DNA: TGTGCCAGCAGGAACACAGATACGCAGTATTTT.

V is TRBV19 and J is TRBJ1-1, with unresolved D. Trimming pared 1 base from V and 4 bases from J, leaving 7 bases between. The CDR3 sequence is 13 residues long. The germline V gene has CDR1 LNHDA and CDR2 SQIVND (reference sequence). The CDR3 is CASSIATPTEAFF. As DNA, the CDR3 is TGTGCCAGTAGTATAGCTACGCCCACTGAAGCTTTCTTT.

This chain uses TRBV30 with TRBJ1-3, with a possible D match to TRBD1 (5 bases). CDR3 length: 14 amino acids. Germline CDR1 and CDR2: GTSNPN and SVGIG (reference sequence). V was cut by 2 bases and J by 0 bases, with 8 bases left in between. The CDR3 coding sequence is TGTGCCTGGAGTACAGGACTCTCTGGAAACACCATATATTTT. This codes for CAWSTGLSGNTIYF. The complete variable domain, with remaining parts taken from reference TRBV30 and TRBJ1-3, reads SQTIHQWPATLVQPVGSPLSLECTVEGTSNPNLYWYRQAAGRGLQLLFYSVGIGQISSEVPQNLSASRPQDRQFILSSKKLLLSDSGFYLCAWSTGLSGNTIYFGEGSWLTVV.

The rearrangement uses TRBV15 and TRBJ1-2, with unresolved D. Germline loops: CDR1 LNHNV, CDR2 YYDKDF (reference sequence). This CDR3 region has 13 residues. Deletions cut 3 bases from V and 5 bases from J, with 10 bases between. CDR3 DNA sequence: TGTGCCACCAGCAGGGACCCCTCGTATGGCTACACCTTC. Translated, it gives CATSRDPSYGYTF. The whole variable domain, filled in from reference TRBV15 and TRBJ1-2, reads DAMVIQNPRYQVTQFGKPVTLSCSQTLNHNVMYWYQQKSSQAPKLLFHYYDKDFNNEADTPDNFQSRRPNTSFCFLDIRSPGLGDTAMYLCATSRDPSYGYTFGSGTRLTVV.

The gene calls are TRBV14 and TRBJ2-5; no firm D call. Germline assignment: CDR1 SGHDN and CDR2 FVKESK. This CDR3 has 13 amino acids. Trimming pared 4 bases from V and 5 bases from J, leaving 11 bases between. The CDR3 protein is CASSRSGVETQYF. CDR3 bases: TGTGCCAGCAGCCGCAGTGGGGTCGAGACCCAGTACTTC.

J is TRBJ2-3 and V is TRBV12-5, with TRBD1 identical over 7 bases. Germline CDR1 is LGHNT and CDR2 is FRNRAP. V was clipped by 0 bases and J by 5 bases; unmatched bases: 5. CDR3 length: 15 amino acids. Here the CDR3 reads CASGLVEGAGDTQYF. The CDR3 nucleotides read TGTGCTAGTGGTTTGGTAGAGGGGGCCGGAGATACGCAGTATTTT.

The chain is built from TRBV29-1 and TRBJ2-7; D is uncertain. CDR1 and CDR2 from the germline V gene are SQVTM and ANQGSEA. The V end was cut by 4 bases, the J end by 5 bases, with 12 bases between. The CDR3 contains 12 residues. The CDR3 coding sequence is TGCAGCGTTGTAGTGGTCTACCACGAGCAGTACTTC. Translation gives CSVVVVYHEQYF.

The chain uses TRBV5-1 and TRBJ2-5; D is ambiguous. Trimming shortened V by 0 bases and J by 4 bases, and 10 bases separated the two germline ends. The V gene's germline CDR1 is SGHRS and CDR2 YFSETQ. The CDR3 length is 14 residues. DNA for the CDR3: TGCGCCAGCAGCTTGGAGGCCTCCGCAGAGACCCAGTACTTC. This gives the protein CASSLEASAETQYF.

J is TRBJ2-2 and V is TRBV27; no reliable D call. V was pared by 2 bases and J by 1 base, with 11 bases between. The CDR3 sequence is 16 residues long. CDR1 and CDR2 (germline): MNHEY, SMNVEV (reference sequence). The chain's CDR3 is CASSLKSGVNTGELFF. CDR3 nucleotide sequence: TGTGCCAGCAGTTTAAAATCCGGAGTGAACACCGGGGAGCTGTTTTTT.

As concerns this clone: The sample contains more than one DNA sequence encoding this CDR3. The CDR3: CASSMTGSNQPQHF. The CDR3 DNA is TGTGCCAGTAGTATGACAGGCAGCAATCAGCCCCAGCATTTT. This sequence joins TRBV19 and TRBJ1-5; maybe TRBD1 (6 bases). The CDR3 is made up of 14 amino acids. Germline V lookup: CDR1 LNHDA, CDR2 SQIVND (reference sequence). Trimming took 3 bases from V and 1 from J, leaving 7 bases between them.

The chain links TRBV5-8 to TRBJ1-4; D is possibly TRBD1 (6 bases). This CDR3 has 15 amino acids. Germline values: CDR1 SGHTS, CDR2 YDEGEE. Between the trimmed V and J ends, which lost 2 bases and 3 bases, there was a span of 11 bases. CDR3 protein: CASSFGTGPNEKLFF. CDR3 DNA: TGTGCCAGCAGCTTTGGTACAGGGCCTAATGAAAAACTGTTTTTT.

This rearrangement joins TRBV10-3 to TRBJ2-7; possibly TRBD1 for D (5 bases). The CDR3 extends over 14 amino acids. Trimming removed 2 bases from V and 2 bases from J, with 10 bases in between. Per germline, CDR1 ENHRY and CDR2 SYGVKD. CDR3 in DNA: TGTGCCATCAGTGAGCCGAGCAGGGCCTACGAGCAGTACTTC. This codes for CAISEPSRAYEQYF.

This clone occurred a few times. The gene calls are TRBV18 and TRBJ1-5; possible D gene TRBD1, 5 bases. Trimming pared 6 bases from V and 4 bases from J, leaving 16 bases between. The CDR3 totals 15 residues. From germline, CDR1 is KGHSH and CDR2 LQKENI. Written as DNA, the CDR3 is TGTGCCAGCTCTCATCGGGAGAGGGGAAATCAGCCCCAGCATTTT. As protein: CASSHRERGNQPQHF.

The V gene is TRBV6-5, the J gene TRBJ2-5, with 8 bases identical to TRBD1. The CDR3 is made up of 13 amino acids. CDR1 is MNHEY, CDR2 SVGAGI, per germline. Unmatched junction bases numbered 6, after V lost 6 bases and J lost 6 bases. The CDR3: CASRDGQGKTQYF. For the CDR3, the DNA is TGTGCCAGCAGGGACGGACAGGGCAAGACCCAGTACTTC.

This chain joins TRBV6-5 and TRBJ1-2; a possible D gene is TRBD1 (5 bases). This CDR3 region has 14 residues. Germline loops: CDR1 MNHEY, CDR2 SVGAGI. Trimming removed 7 bases from V and 3 bases from J, with 15 bases in between. CDR3 region: CASTVGRGDYGYTF. CDR3 bases: TGTGCCAGCACCGTGGGGAGGGGAGACTATGGCTACACCTTC.

The rearrangement joins TRBV25-1 to TRBJ2-1; 10 bases line up with TRBD1. CDR3 length: 15 residues. The germline V gene has CDR1 MGHDK and CDR2 SYGVNS. The J segment lost 6 bases and the V segment lost 5 bases, leaving 7 bases of the junction unmatched. The CDR3 bases are TGTGCCAGCAGTCACCGGGACAGGGGTAGCAATGAGCAGTTCTTC. It yields the protein CASSHRDRGSNEQFF.